A selection of T cell receptor beta chains follows, all from one sample in a study of blood T cell repertoires in COVID-19. Some clones are missing from TCRdb's copy, which holds only in-frame ones; the method was immunoSEQ multiplex PCR. The data hold about 230,000 clones, with 65% to 90% observed a single time. Sequencing was performed on peripheral blood. All receptors derive from a man over 45 with COVID-19, enrolled during active disease. Both conserved end residues are part of each CDR3. Fields, in order: V gene, clone size, D gene, J gene, CDR3 length, CDR3 DNA, CDR3 protein. A D gene is named only where the DNA matches it firmly. Clone size is shown for a subset of rows, as once, few, many or a class of expanded clone.

V gene: TRBV29-1; clone size: NA; D gene: NA; J gene: TRBJ2-7; CDR3 length: 12; CDR3 DNA: TGCAGCGCCGGACAGTACTCCTACGAGCAGTACTTC; CDR3 protein: CSAGQYSYEQYF
V gene: TRBV18; clone size: NA; D gene: NA; J gene: TRBJ1-6; CDR3 length: 14; CDR3 DNA: TGTGCCAGCTCCTCTTCGAGGGAAGGATCACCCCTCCACTTT; CDR3 protein: CASSSSREGSPLHF
V gene: TRBV29-1; clone size: once; D gene: TRBD1; J gene: TRBJ2-1; CDR3 length: 14; CDR3 DNA: TGCAGCTCCGACAGGGGGAGAGCGGAGGATGAGCAGTTCTTC; CDR3 protein: CSSDRGRAEDEQFF
V gene: TRBV7-6; clone size: NA; D gene: NA; J gene: TRBJ2-7; CDR3 length: 15; CDR3 DNA: TGTGCCAGCAGCTTAGCGCTGGCCCCCCAGGGCGAGCAGTACTTC; CDR3 protein: CASSLALAPQGEQYF
V gene: TRBV7-3; clone size: NA; D gene: NA; J gene: TRBJ2-1; CDR3 length: 13; CDR3 DNA: TGTGCCAGCAGTAAAACCCCGGGACAAGGTCAGTTCTTC; CDR3 protein: CASSKTPGQGQFF
V gene: TRBV18; clone size: NA; D gene: TRBD1; J gene: TRBJ2-7; CDR3 length: 15; CDR3 DNA: TGTGCCAGCTCACCATTGGGGACAGGGGGCTACGAGCAGTACTTC; CDR3 protein: CASSPLGTGGYEQYF
V gene: TRBV29-1; clone size: NA; D gene: NA; J gene: TRBJ2-7; CDR3 length: 13; CDR3 DNA: TGCAGCGCCGGAGGCGGGCCAGCCTACGAGCAGTACTTC; CDR3 protein: CSAGGGPAYEQYF
V gene: TRBV4-3; clone size: NA; D gene: TRBD2; J gene: TRBJ2-5; CDR3 length: 16; CDR3 DNA: TGCGCCAGCAGCCAAGATTTAGCGGGGGGATGGGGGACCCAGTACTTC; CDR3 protein: CASSQDLAGGWGTQYF
V gene: TRBV27; clone size: NA; D gene: TRBD2; J gene: TRBJ2-3; CDR3 length: 17; CDR3 DNA: TGTGCCAGCAGACCGAGGACTAGCGGGCCTAGCACAGATACGCAGTATTTT; CDR3 protein: CASRPRTSGPSTDTQYF
V gene: TRBV9; clone size: NA; D gene: TRBD1; J gene: TRBJ2-5; CDR3 length: 14; CDR3 DNA: TGTGCCAGCAGCGCCGGACAGGGCCAAGAGACCCAGTACTTC; CDR3 protein: CASSAGQGQETQYF
V gene: TRBV6-1; clone size: few; D gene: TRBD1; J gene: TRBJ1-3; CDR3 length: 16; CDR3 DNA: TGTGCCAGCAGTAAAGGACAGGCTCGAGCTGGAAACACCATATATTTT; CDR3 protein: CASSKGQARAGNTIYF
V gene: TRBV7-6; clone size: few; D gene: TRBD1; J gene: TRBJ1-1; CDR3 length: 16; CDR3 DNA: TGTGCCAGCAGCTTAGGACAGGGGGCCCTAGGCACTGAAGCTTTCTTT; CDR3 protein: CASSLGQGALGTEAFF
V gene: TRBV18; clone size: NA; D gene: TRBD2; J gene: TRBJ2-1; CDR3 length: 14; CDR3 DNA: TGTGCCAGCAGCACTAGCGGGGGAATCAATGAGCAGTTCTTC; CDR3 protein: CASSTSGGINEQFF
V gene: TRBV6-6; clone size: once; D gene: TRBD1; J gene: TRBJ1-5; CDR3 length: 16; CDR3 DNA: TGTGCCAGCAGTCGAAGCGACAGGGCTACTTATCAGCCCCAGCATTTT; CDR3 protein: CASSRSDRATYQPQHF
V gene: TRBV14; clone size: NA; D gene: NA; J gene: TRBJ1-4; CDR3 length: 14; CDR3 DNA: TGTGCCAGCAGCCAGTTAGGGGCTAATGAAAAACTGTTTTTT; CDR3 protein: CASSQLGANEKLFF
V gene: TRBV5-1; clone size: NA; D gene: NA; J gene: TRBJ1-2; CDR3 length: 13; CDR3 DNA: TGCGCCAGCAGCTTGGCAGGGAACTATGGCTACACCTTC; CDR3 protein: CASSLAGNYGYTF
V gene: TRBV7-9; clone size: NA; D gene: TRBD1; J gene: TRBJ1-2; CDR3 length: 16; CDR3 DNA: TGTGCCAGCAGTCAAGGGGGCGATCTATCGACCTATGGCTACACCTTC; CDR3 protein: CASSQGGDLSTYGYTF
V gene: TRBV7-3; clone size: NA; D gene: NA; J gene: TRBJ2-1; CDR3 length: 15; CDR3 DNA: TGTGCCAGCAGCTTAGAACTGGGAGCCTACAATGAGCAGTTCTTC; CDR3 protein: CASSLELGAYNEQFF
V gene: TRBV5-1; clone size: NA; D gene: TRBD1; J gene: TRBJ1-1; CDR3 length: 16; CDR3 DNA: TGCGCCAGCAGTATCGGGACAGGGGGCGTCTGGACTGAAGCTTTCTTT; CDR3 protein: CASSIGTGGVWTEAFF
V gene: TRBV11-2; clone size: NA; D gene: NA; J gene: TRBJ1-6; CDR3 length: 15; CDR3 DNA: TGTGCCAGCAGCTTAGGGGGCTTCCATAATTCACCCCTCCACTTT; CDR3 protein: CASSLGGFHNSPLHF
V gene: TRBV7-3; clone size: NA; D gene: TRBD2; J gene: TRBJ2-1; CDR3 length: 15; CDR3 DNA: TGTGCCAGCAGCGCCGCGGGGGGAGCCTACAATGAGCAGTTCTTC; CDR3 protein: CASSAAGGAYNEQFF
V gene: TRBV7-3; clone size: NA; D gene: NA; J gene: TRBJ2-5; CDR3 length: 13; CDR3 DNA: TGTGCCAGCAGCCGGGATCGCCAAGAGACCCAGTACTTC; CDR3 protein: CASSRDRQETQYF
V gene: TRBV3-1/TRBV3-2; clone size: NA; D gene: NA; J gene: TRBJ2-1; CDR3 length: 17; CDR3 DNA: TGTGCCAGCAGCAGCCGAACATCGCTAGCGTTCAACAATGAGCAGTTCTTC; CDR3 protein: CASSSRTSLAFNNEQFF
V gene: TRBV15; clone size: NA; D gene: TRBD1; J gene: TRBJ2-7; CDR3 length: 16; CDR3 DNA: TGTGCCACCAGCAGCGGGCTTGGGACAGGGCTTTATGAGCAGTACTTC; CDR3 protein: CATSSGLGTGLYEQYF
V gene: TRBV9; clone size: NA; D gene: TRBD1; J gene: TRBJ1-1; CDR3 length: 14; CDR3 DNA: TGTGCCAGCAGCGCTCAGGGGGGTATCACTGAAGCTTTCTTT; CDR3 protein: CASSAQGGITEAFF
V gene: TRBV3-1/TRBV3-2; clone size: once; D gene: TRBD1; J gene: TRBJ2-2; CDR3 length: 16; CDR3 DNA: TGTGCCAGCAGCCCCTGGGACAGAGGAGACACCGGGGAGCTGTTTTTT; CDR3 protein: CASSPWDRGDTGELFF
V gene: TRBV25-1; clone size: once; D gene: NA; J gene: TRBJ1-2; CDR3 length: 14; CDR3 DNA: TGTGCCAGCAGTGCTGTTTCGGTCCCCTATGGCTACACCTTC; CDR3 protein: CASSAVSVPYGYTF
V gene: TRBV7-2; clone size: NA; D gene: TRBD1; J gene: TRBJ1-2; CDR3 length: 14; CDR3 DNA: TGTGCCAGCAGAAACCGGGACAGGGGGACAGGCTACACCTTC; CDR3 protein: CASRNRDRGTGYTF
V gene: TRBV7-8; clone size: NA; D gene: NA; J gene: TRBJ2-7; CDR3 length: 13; CDR3 DNA: TGTGCCAGCAGCCGTCAGGGGATCCACGAGCAGTACTTC; CDR3 protein: CASSRQGIHEQYF
V gene: TRBV11-3; clone size: NA; D gene: TRBD2; J gene: TRBJ2-3; CDR3 length: 16; CDR3 DNA: TGTGCCAGCAGCCCCGGGGTAGCGGGGCACACAGATACGCAGTATTTT; CDR3 protein: CASSPGVAGHTDTQYF
V gene: TRBV25-1; clone size: once; D gene: TRBD2; J gene: TRBJ2-4; CDR3 length: 15; CDR3 DNA: TGTGCCAGTAGTGTAGTAGCGGGGGCCCAAAACATTCAGTACTTC; CDR3 protein: CASSVVAGAQNIQYF
V gene: TRBV7-3; clone size: NA; D gene: NA; J gene: TRBJ1-1; CDR3 length: 13; CDR3 DNA: TGTGCCAGCAGCTTTCAAGGGGCGGGAAAAGCTTTCTTT; CDR3 protein: CASSFQGAGKAFF
V gene: TRBV7-8; clone size: NA; D gene: TRBD1; J gene: TRBJ1-2; CDR3 length: 14; CDR3 DNA: TGTGCCAGCAGCCTCCAGGGGGCGTCTAGGGACTACACCTTC; CDR3 protein: CASSLQGASRDYTF
V gene: TRBV4-1; clone size: NA; D gene: TRBD1; J gene: TRBJ2-2; CDR3 length: 15; CDR3 DNA: TGCGCCAGCAGCCAGACAGGGGCGAACACCGGGGAGCTGTTTTTT; CDR3 protein: CASSQTGANTGELFF
V gene: TRBV5-8; clone size: NA; D gene: TRBD1; J gene: TRBJ2-4; CDR3 length: 14; CDR3 DNA: TGTGCCAGCAGCCTGAGACAGGGGGGAGACATTCAGTACTTC; CDR3 protein: CASSLRQGGDIQYF
V gene: TRBV7-2; clone size: NA; D gene: TRBD1; J gene: TRBJ1-5; CDR3 length: 17; CDR3 DNA: TGTGCCAGCAGCTTACGGGGGGGACAGGGGTTCAATCAGCCCCAGCATTTT; CDR3 protein: CASSLRGGQGFNQPQHF
V gene: TRBV19; clone size: NA; D gene: NA; J gene: TRBJ1-2; CDR3 length: 13; CDR3 DNA: TGTGCCAGTAGTATTTTGTATCTCTATGGCTACACCTTC; CDR3 protein: CASSILYLYGYTF
V gene: TRBV18; clone size: NA; D gene: NA; J gene: TRBJ1-5; CDR3 length: 15; CDR3 DNA: TGTGCCAGCTCACCCGAACAGGGTAATTTCCAGCCCCAGCATTTT; CDR3 protein: CASSPEQGNFQPQHF
V gene: TRBV5-1; clone size: NA; D gene: NA; J gene: TRBJ1-3; CDR3 length: 15; CDR3 DNA: TGCGCCAGCAGCTTGGCTGGGGCCGTTGGAAACACCATATATTTT; CDR3 protein: CASSLAGAVGNTIYF
V gene: TRBV4-1; clone size: few; D gene: NA; J gene: TRBJ1-2; CDR3 length: 13; CDR3 DNA: TGCGCCAGCAGCCAAGACTGGCCCCGAGGCTACACCTTC; CDR3 protein: CASSQDWPRGYTF
V gene: TRBV19; clone size: many; D gene: NA; J gene: TRBJ1-6; CDR3 length: 16; CDR3 DNA: TGTGCCAGTAGTATGACAGGAATAACCTATAATTCACCCCTCCACTTT; CDR3 protein: CASSMTGITYNSPLHF
V gene: TRBV5-1; clone size: NA; D gene: TRBD1; J gene: TRBJ1-2; CDR3 length: 15; CDR3 DNA: TGCGCCAGCAGCGGTCGAGGGGGCCCCCTGTATGGCTACACCTTC; CDR3 protein: CASSGRGGPLYGYTF
V gene: TRBV10-3; clone size: once; D gene: TRBD2; J gene: TRBJ2-7; CDR3 length: 16; CDR3 DNA: TGTGCCATCAGTGAGTCCGTGCGACTAGCGGGGGGCGAGCAGTACTTC; CDR3 protein: CAISESVRLAGGEQYF
V gene: TRBV29-1; clone size: NA; D gene: NA; J gene: TRBJ1-5; CDR3 length: 16; CDR3 DNA: TGCAGCGTACCCTCTCCCGGACTCAGAGCTGTTCAGCCCCAGCATTTT; CDR3 protein: CSVPSPGLRAVQPQHF
V gene: TRBV5-4; clone size: once; D gene: NA; J gene: TRBJ2-7; CDR3 length: 14; CDR3 DNA: TGTGCCAGCAGCTCGGCAGGGGCCCTTTACGAGCAGTACTTC; CDR3 protein: CASSSAGALYEQYF
V gene: TRBV5-1; clone size: NA; D gene: NA; J gene: TRBJ2-2; CDR3 length: 15; CDR3 DNA: TGCGCCAGCAGCTTATATAGCGGGAACACCGGGGAGCTGTTTTTT; CDR3 protein: CASSLYSGNTGELFF
V gene: TRBV7-3; clone size: NA; D gene: TRBD1; J gene: TRBJ2-1; CDR3 length: 15; CDR3 DNA: TGTGCCAGCAGCCCAGGACAGGGAAAATTTAATGAGCAGTTCTTC; CDR3 protein: CASSPGQGKFNEQFF
V gene: TRBV5-1; clone size: NA; D gene: NA; J gene: TRBJ1-3; CDR3 length: 16; CDR3 DNA: TGCGCCAGCAGCCCCACAGCCTCGGGGTCTGGAAACACCATATATTTT; CDR3 protein: CASSPTASGSGNTIYF
V gene: TRBV12-3/TRBV12-4; clone size: NA; D gene: NA; J gene: TRBJ1-5; CDR3 length: 13; CDR3 DNA: TGTGCCAGCAGCCGGAATCAGGGAAGGTTCCAGCATTTT; CDR3 protein: CASSRNQGRFQHF
V gene: TRBV5-1; clone size: NA; D gene: TRBD2; J gene: TRBJ2-3; CDR3 length: 17; CDR3 DNA: TGCGCCAGCAGCGTAGGGACTAGCGCGGGGGGCACAGATACGCAGTATTTT; CDR3 protein: CASSVGTSAGGTDTQYF
V gene: TRBV4-1; clone size: few; D gene: TRBD1; J gene: TRBJ1-6; CDR3 length: 15; CDR3 DNA: TGCGCCAGCAGCCAAGCAGGGGGCAGTTATTCACCCCTCCACTTT; CDR3 protein: CASSQAGGSYSPLHF
V gene: TRBV9; clone size: NA; D gene: NA; J gene: TRBJ1-1; CDR3 length: 13; CDR3 DNA: TGTGCCAGCAGCGTGGAGTTTAACACTGAAGCTTTCTTT; CDR3 protein: CASSVEFNTEAFF
V gene: TRBV5-1; clone size: NA; D gene: NA; J gene: TRBJ1-1; CDR3 length: 14; CDR3 DNA: TGCGCCAGCACCCCCGACAGGATGAACACTGAAGCTTTCTTT; CDR3 protein: CASTPDRMNTEAFF
V gene: TRBV19; clone size: NA; D gene: NA; J gene: TRBJ2-2; CDR3 length: 13; CDR3 DNA: TGTGCCAGTCAGGACAGCCGGGGAGCGGAGCTGTTTTTT; CDR3 protein: CASQDSRGAELFF
V gene: TRBV11-2; clone size: NA; D gene: NA; J gene: TRBJ2-5; CDR3 length: 15; CDR3 DNA: TGTGCCAGCAGCTTAGCGGCGGCCAGTCAAGAGACCCAGTACTTC; CDR3 protein: CASSLAAASQETQYF